A selection of T cell receptor beta chains follows, all from one sample in a study of blood T cells in healthy people across ages. TCRdb used MiXCR to reprocess the 5' RACE reads, holding one entry per CDR3 protein. The sample consists of 1.2 million to 1.5 million distinct CDR3 sequences, around two fifths of them appearing once. The sequenced sample was blood. The receptors were gathered from a woman aged 18-35 years in good health. Both conserved end residues are part of each CDR3. Expanded clones are given a class, and other clones once, few, many or no size at all.

TRBV7-2 | - | CASSLAGGVGEKLFF
TRBV30 | - | CAWRTSGGKSYEQYF
TRBV29-1 | many | CSVMDRGNYGYTF
TRBV11-2 | - | CASSLGTYGSYNEQFF
TRBV7-9 | - | CASSLFGAGGYQPQHF
TRBV6-1 | once | CASGEAGPYNEQFF
TRBV12-3/TRBV12-4 | - | CVSSLGREGTLDEQFF
TRBV4-1 | few | CASSPREGSQPQHF
TRBV7-3 | - | CASSSTGGPEAFF
TRBV6-6 | - | CASWDGTRGKSNEQFF
TRBV4-2 | few | CASSPPRGAQSDNEQFF
TRBV4-1 | once | CASSQELSGNTVYF
TRBV20-1 | many | CSASFSTGGYQETQYF
TRBV6-5 | - | CASRRGPSSYNSPLHF
TRBV5-1 | many | CASSLMGPIYEQYF
TRBV12-3/TRBV12-4 | - | CASTRIAGKGETQYF
TRBV7-2 | - | CASSLVGGVGERYTQYF
TRBV6-8 | few | CASIEWTGRNEQFF
TRBV7-2 | - | CASSLFASGLTNEQYF
TRBV30 | - | CAWSVLRGTGMNTEAFF
TRBV7-2 | - | CASSLVFGRRAGTNEQFF
TRBV10-3 | - | CAISADRTPNLLFF